The 25 T cell receptor beta chains below were found in one sample sequenced in a study of control samples from healthy donors and cancer patients. TCRdb keeps only in-frame clones here, not all; method: immunoSEQ multiplex PCR. The sample yields about 40,000 clones, more than 85% seen once. Source material: blood. Source of these receptors: a woman in her forties or fifties in good health.

This chain uses TRBV12-5 with TRBJ1-2, with D possibly TRBD1 on 6 matching bases. V dropped 0 bases and J dropped 4 bases, with 15 bases sitting between them. The CDR3 is 16 residues long. The germline V gene has CDR1 LGHNT and CDR2 FRNRAP. As DNA, the CDR3 is TGTGCTAGTGGTTTGGTAGGGTCAGGGGTAAGCTATGGCTACACCTTC. The encoded protein is CASGLVGSGVSYGYTF.

The chain links TRBV19 to TRBJ1-6, with D unclear. Per germline, CDR1 LNHDA and CDR2 SQIVND (reference sequence). V lost 9 bases and J 8 bases, leaving 20 bases between the germline ends. CDR3 length equals 15 residues. The CDR3 sequence: CASTSGIRGDSPLHF. The CDR3 DNA follows: TGTGCCAGCACCTCGGGAATAAGAGGAGATTCACCCCTCCACTTT.

The chain combines TRBV29-1 with TRBJ2-7; 7 bases are a match to TRBD2. Trimming took 4 bases from V and 3 from J; bases not matched to a gene: 6. The germline V gene encodes CDR1 SQVTM and CDR2 ANQGSEA. CDR3 size: 13 residues. The CDR3 DNA sequence: TGCAGCGTTGGGGGGGGTGGAAGCTACGAGCAGTACTTC. Its translation is CSVGGGGSYEQYF.

The chain employs TRBV20-1 and TRBJ2-3, with 15 bases aligning to TRBD2. The CDR3 is 18 residues long. The germline gives CDR1 DFQATT, CDR2 SNEGSKA (reference sequence). Unmatched junction bases numbered 7, after V lost 3 bases and J lost 0 bases. The CDR3, as DNA: TGCAGTGCTAGTGGGGGACTAGCGGGGGGCACTAGCACAGATACGCAGTATTTT. It translates to CSASGGLAGGTSTDTQYF.

The rearrangement uses TRBV5-6 and TRBJ2-4; tentatively, D is TRBD1 or TRBD2 (5 bases each). Trimming took off 5 bases at V and 2 bases at J, with 23 bases between the two ends. The CDR3 has 18 residues. The germline V gene has CDR1 SGHDT and CDR2 YYEEEE. The CDR3 protein is CASRNAGTPKESKNIQYF. The DNA for the CDR3 is TGTGCCAGCAGAAACGCCGGGACCCCAAAGGAGTCCAAAAACATTCAGTACTTC. Drawing the rest from reference TRBV5-6 and TRBJ2-4, the complete variable domain is DAGVTQSPTHLIKTRGQQVTLRCSPKSGHDTVSWYQQALGQGPQFIFQYYEEEERQRGNFPDRFSGHQFPNYSSELNVNALLLGDSALYLCASRNAGTPKESKNIQYFGAGTRLSVL.

V gene TRBV7-6 combines with J gene TRBJ2-7; the match to TRBD2 covers 9 bases. The germline V gene encodes CDR1 SGHVS and CDR2 FNYEAQ. V was pared by 1 base and J by 6 bases, with 7 bases of the junction left unmatched. CDR3 length: 15 residues. The CDR3 is CASSLVAGGAGEQYF. The CDR3 bases are TGTGCCAGCAGCTTAGTGGCGGGGGGGGCTGGCGAGCAGTACTTC.

This chain connects TRBV29-1 to TRBJ1-2; D may be TRBD1 (5 bases). Trimming pared 8 bases from V and 4 bases from J, leaving 17 bases between. Germline V gene lookup returns CDR1 SQVTM and CDR2 ANQGSEA. The CDR3 contains 13 residues. The CDR3 is CSSGAGETYGYTF. CDR3 sequence (DNA): TGCAGCTCAGGAGCGGGGGAAACCTATGGCTACACCTTC.

DNA for the CDR3: TGTGCCAGCAGCGCAGCGGGGCGGGACATTCAGTACTTC. As protein: CASSAAGRDIQYF. The chain is built from TRBV7-2 and TRBJ2-4, with 7 bases identical to TRBD2. Germline V lookup: CDR1 SGHTA, CDR2 FQGNSA. There are 13 residues in the CDR3. The ends lost 5 bases at V and 8 bases at J; junction bases unmatched: 6.

The J gene is TRBJ2-5, the V gene TRBV24-1; 15 nucleotides line up with TRBD2. Losses at the gene ends were 3 bases for V and 5 bases for J; bases not matched to a gene: 6. Germline V CDR1 and CDR2: KGHDR, SFDVKD. This CDR3 has 17 residues. This chain's CDR3 is CATSDAGLAGGIETQYF. In DNA form, the CDR3 reads TGTGCCACCAGTGATGCGGGACTAGCGGGGGGTATCGAGACCCAGTACTTC.

This CDR3 reads CASSILAGGPGTGELFF. CDR3 DNA sequence: TGTGCCAGTAGTATACTAGCGGGGGGGCCGGGGACCGGGGAGCTGTTTTTT. The rearrangement links TRBV19 to TRBJ2-2; 12 nucleotides align to TRBD2. This CDR3 spans 17 amino acids. The trim removed 2 bases at V and 5 bases at J, leaving 6 bases unmatched. CDR1 is LNHDA, CDR2 SQIVND, per germline (reference sequence).

This rearrangement joins TRBV29-1 to TRBJ1-1; 7 bases map to TRBD1. CDR1 and CDR2 from the germline V gene are SQVTM and ANQGSEA. V was pared by 4 bases and J by 5 bases, with 4 bases of the junction left unmatched. The CDR3 runs to 12 residues. This CDR3 reads CSVVRGGTEAFF. In nucleotides, the CDR3 is TGCAGCGTTGTCAGGGGGGGTACTGAAGCTTTCTTT.

This chain connects TRBV18 to TRBJ1-1, with D possibly matching TRBD1 (5 bases). The CDR3 extends over 13 amino acids. Germline V lookup: CDR1 KGHSH, CDR2 LQKENI. Trimming cost V 4 bases and J 5 bases, with 11 bases left between them. The CDR3 spells CASSQVRETEAFF. The CDR3 DNA reads as TGTGCCAGCTCACAGGTCAGGGAGACTGAAGCTTTCTTT.

V gene TRBV15 combines with J gene TRBJ1-1, with no clear D. The CDR3 length is 15 residues. Looked up from germline, CDR1 is LNHNV and CDR2 is YYDKDF (reference sequence). The V gene lost 7 bases and the J gene lost 0 bases, with 15 bases spanning the gap. The DNA of the CDR3 is TGTGCCACCACTAAGGCAGGAACTCTGAACACTGAAGCTTTCTTT. Encoded protein: CATTKAGTLNTEAFF.

The V gene is TRBV6-2 or TRBV6-3, the J gene TRBJ1-1; the D is unclear. The germline V and J ends were trimmed by 2 bases and 5 bases, with 15 bases remaining between them. This CDR3 is built from 15 residues. Germline assignment: CDR1 MNHEY and CDR2 SVGEGT. CDR3 DNA: TGTGCCAGCAGTTACGACCCACGGGTAGGGACTGAAGCTTTCTTT. It encodes CASSYDPRVGTEAFF.

This clone showed up just once. This chain joins TRBV14 and TRBJ1-1; 8 bases align to TRBD1. Per the germline V gene, CDR1 is SGHDN and CDR2 is FVKESK. With 4 bases clipped from V and 11 bases from J, the junction kept 12 bases outside the gene matches. The CDR3 covers 14 residues. The CDR3 coding sequence is TGTGCCAGCAGCCCCCGAGGGCAGGGGGCGGAGGCTTTCTTT. It encodes CASSPRGQGAEAFF. The full variable domain, its missing parts supplied by reference TRBV14 and TRBJ1-1, is EAGVTQFPSHSVIEKGQTVTLRCDPISGHDNLYWYRRVMGKEIKFLLHFVKESKQDESGMPNNRFLAERTGGTYSTLKVQPAELEDSGVYFCASSPRGQGAEAFFGQGTRLTVV.

As concerns this clone: This same CDR3 is encoded by further DNA sequences in the sample. The chain carries TRBV5-1 and TRBJ2-2, with D tentatively TRBD2 (5 bases). The CDR3 has 15 amino acids. V was cut by 4 bases and J by 6 bases, with 16 bases left in between. Germline lookup yields CDR1 SGHRS and CDR2 YFSETQ. In nucleotides, the CDR3 is TGCGCCAGCAGCGAGACCAGCTTAGCGCCCGGGGAGCTGTTTTTT. Translated, it gives CASSETSLAPGELFF.

The V and J genes are TRBV19 and TRBJ1-1; the D is unclear. Looked up from germline, CDR1 is LNHDA and CDR2 is SQIVND (reference sequence). Trimming shortened V by 7 bases and J by 0 bases, and 9 bases separated the two germline ends. The CDR3 runs 13 residues. CDR3 DNA: TGTGCCAGTAATAGGGCCATGAACACTGAAGCTTTCTTT. Its translation is CASNRAMNTEAFF.

The rearrangement joins TRBV7-8 to TRBJ2-7; D not resolved. The CDR3 consists of 13 residues. Germline V CDR1 and CDR2: SGHVS, FQNEAQ. V was shortened by 1 base and J by 3 bases, with 7 bases between the two germline ends. In nucleotides, the CDR3 is TGTGCCAGCAGCTTAGGTCAGGACTACGAGCAGTACTTC. Translated, it gives CASSLGQDYEQYF. Based on the CDR3 plus reference TRBV7-8 and TRBJ2-7, the full variable domain is GAGVSQSPRYKVAKRGQDVALRCDPISGHVSLFWYQQALGQGPEFLTYFQNEAQLDKSGLPSDRFFAERPEGSVSTLKIQRTQQEDSAVYLCASSLGQDYEQYFGPGTRLTVT.

CDR3 coding DNA: TGTGCCAGCAGCTTGCCGGGACAGACTCCGTGGGGCTACACCTTC. Its translation is CASSLPGQTPWGYTF. The V call is TRBV5-5, the J call TRBJ1-2, with TRBD1 identical over 7 bases. The CDR3 is made up of 15 amino acids. Per the germline V gene, CDR1 is SGHKS and CDR2 is YYEKEE (reference sequence). With 1 base clipped from V and 8 bases from J, the junction kept 11 bases outside the gene matches.

The V and J genes are TRBV6-5 and TRBJ2-7, with a weak D call TRBD1 (6 bases). This CDR3 has 14 amino acids. The germline gives CDR1 MNHEY, CDR2 SVGAGI. V dropped 7 bases and J dropped 2 bases, with 15 bases sitting between them. For the CDR3, the DNA is TGTGCCAGCAACCGGGACATGGGGACCTACGAGCAGTACTTC. Its protein product is CASNRDMGTYEQYF.

The genes are TRBV5-4 and TRBJ1-6; D unresolved. V lost 3 bases and J 2 bases, leaving 0 bases between the germline ends. Germline assignment: CDR1 SGHNT and CDR2 YYREEE (reference sequence). CDR3 size: 12 residues. The DNA for the CDR3 is TGTGCCAGCAGCTCCTATAATTCACCCCTCCACTTT. Protein: CASSSYNSPLHF.

The V and J genes are TRBV18 and TRBJ1-1, with D unresolved. Germline loops: CDR1 KGHSH, CDR2 LQKENI. Between the trimmed V and J ends, which lost 2 bases and 2 bases, there was a span of 12 bases. This CDR3 spans 15 amino acids. CDR3 region: CASSPNRAANTEAFF. The CDR3, as DNA: TGTGCCAGCTCACCAAATCGAGCGGCCAACACTGAAGCTTTCTTT.

This chain joins TRBV7-2 and TRBJ2-7; TRBD1 matches at 7 bases. The germline V gene encodes CDR1 SGHTA and CDR2 FQGNSA. The CDR3 extends over 13 amino acids. The J segment lost 9 bases and the V segment lost 0 bases, leaving 5 bases of the junction unmatched. CDR3 DNA sequence: TGTGCCAGCAGCTTAGCGCAGGGGGATTGGCAGTACTTC. Its translation is CASSLAQGDWQYF.

This clone has a single count. The chain links TRBV19 to TRBJ2-1; tentative D call: TRBD2 (7 bases). V lost 1 base, J lost 9 bases, and 16 bases lay in between. CDR3 size: 15 residues. CDR1 and CDR2 (germline): LNHDA, SQIVND (reference sequence). The CDR3 bases are TGTGCCAGTAGTATAGCCCGGACTAGGGGGGTTGAGCAGTTCTTC. Protein sequence: CASSIARTRGVEQFF.

This chain uses TRBV11-2 with TRBJ1-1; 10 nucleotides line up with TRBD1. This CDR3 comprises 15 residues. With V trimmed by 7 bases and J by 1 base, 6 bases remained unmatched. CDR1 SGHAT and CDR2 FQNNGV come from the germline V gene. This CDR3 reads CASILRTGGNTEAFF. CDR3 in DNA: TGTGCCAGCATCCTAAGGACAGGGGGGAACACTGAAGCTTTCTTT.